These T cell receptor beta chains were read from a single sample in a study of T-cell reconstitution after alpha-beta-depleted transplantation in children. A single record per CDR3 protein comes from TCRdb applying MiXCR to the PCR reads. The data contain a few hundred thousand distinct CDR3 sequences, approximately 9.6% of them singletons. Sequencing used PBMCs from the stem cell graft donor, obtained from the stem cell graft. These receptors all stem from a human donor who donated a stem cell graft to a child with SCID. Each CDR3 is given with its conserved first and last residue. A D gene is named only where the DNA matches it firmly. Size is stated for part of the rows, as once, few or many counts, or as a class when the clone is expanded.

CDR3 protein	CDR3 DNA	D gene	clone size	V gene	J gene
CASVAQGGQPQHF	TGTGCCAGCGTGGCACAGGGGGGTCAGCCCCAGCATTTT	TRBD1	.	TRBV6-1	TRBJ1-5
CASSSRPEADTQYF	TGTGCCAGCAGCTCCAGACCCGAGGCAGATACGCAGTATTTT	.	.	TRBV11-2	TRBJ2-3
CASSPERQGKNTEAFF	TGCGCCAGCAGCCCAGAGCGACAGGGGAAGAACACTGAAGCTTTCTTT	TRBD1	many	TRBV5-1	TRBJ1-1
CASSLTNYNQPQHF	TGTGCCAGCAGTTTAACAAACTACAATCAGCCCCAGCATTTT	.	.	TRBV12-3/TRBV12-4	TRBJ1-5
CASSTNRGVQYF	TGTGCCAGCAGTACAAACAGGGGGGTACAGTACTTC	TRBD1	few	TRBV12-3/TRBV12-4	TRBJ2-7
CASSLSRNYGYTF	TGTGCCAGCAGTTTATCTAGAAACTATGGCTACACCTTC	.	many	TRBV12-3/TRBV12-4	TRBJ1-2
CSARVQNRYNPYEQYF	TGCAGTGCTAGAGTTCAGAACAGGTACAATCCCTACGAGCAGTACTTC	.	.	TRBV20-1	TRBJ2-7
CASSLTDRGTLPEAFF	TGTGCCAGCAGCTTAACAGACAGGGGGACACTGCCTGAAGCTTTCTTT	TRBD1	few	TRBV7-8	TRBJ1-1
CASSSLTAREAFF	TGTGCCAGCAGTTCCCTGACGGCGAGGGAAGCTTTCTTT	.	few	TRBV12-3/TRBV12-4	TRBJ1-1
CAISESGLAIADTQYF	TGTGCCATCAGTGAGTCAGGACTAGCGATTGCAGATACGCAGTATTTT	TRBD2	.	TRBV10-3	TRBJ2-3